Each of the 11 T cell receptor beta chains below was sequenced from the same sample in a study of CD8 T cells in Susac syndrome. cDNA came from roughly 0.5 to 1 ug RNA primed by random hexamers. MiXCR was run by TCRdb on the immunoSEQ multiplex PCR reads, yielding one entry per CDR3 protein. The sample shows around 140,000 distinct CDR3 sequences, 85% to 95% of them seen only once. The sample was CD4+ T cells from PBMCs. These receptors originate from a human donor with Susac syndrome.

This chain links TRBV5-1 with TRBJ1-6; D is unclear. V lost 0 bases to trimming and J lost 7 bases, with 5 bases between them. CDR1 SGHRS and CDR2 YFSETQ come from the germline V gene. CDR3 length: 13 amino acids. The CDR3 protein is CASSLEENSPLHF. CDR3 sequence (DNA): TGCGCCAGCAGCTTGGAGGAGAATTCACCCCTCCACTTT.

The chain uses TRBV28 and TRBJ2-2; 8 bases are shared with TRBD1. The trim removed 6 bases at V and 4 bases at J, leaving 4 bases unmatched. CDR3 length equals 14 residues. Germline V lookup: CDR1 MDHEN, CDR2 SYDVKM. The CDR3 sequence: CASRGDRFTGELFF. DNA of the CDR3: TGTGCCAGCAGAGGGGACAGGTTCACCGGGGAGCTGTTTTTT.

The chain links TRBV20-1 to TRBJ2-3; D is possibly TRBD1 (6 bases). V dropped 0 bases and J dropped 4 bases, with 17 bases sitting between them. Germline lookup yields CDR1 DFQATT and CDR2 SNEGSKA (reference sequence). CDR3 length equals 16 residues. CDR3 sequence (DNA): TGCAGTGCTAGAGAATGGGGGCGGGTCGGGGCAGATACGCAGTATTTT. Its translation is CSAREWGRVGADTQYF.

The chain links TRBV30 to TRBJ1-2; a weak D match, TRBD1 (5 bases). V lost 0 bases, J lost 3 bases, and 8 bases lay in between. This CDR3 has 13 residues. CDR1 is GTSNPN and CDR2 is SVGIG in the germline V gene (reference sequence). The CDR3 DNA follows: TGTGCCTGGAGTGTCGGGGCAGACTATGGCTACACCTTC. Translation: CAWSVGADYGYTF.

This clonotype showed up just a few times. CDR3 coding DNA: TGTGCCAGTAGCCCGGGAGGGAACACTGAAGCTTTCTTT. Its protein is CASSPGGNTEAFF. This rearrangement joins TRBV19 to TRBJ1-1, with D unresolved. With 6 bases removed from V and 1 base from J, the gap between germline ends came to 9 bases. Germline V gene data show CDR1 as LNHDA and CDR2 as SQIVND (reference sequence). The CDR3 has 13 amino acids.

The rearrangement uses TRBV2 and TRBJ1-1; no reliable D call. The CDR3 runs 13 residues. Germline loops: CDR1 SNHLY, CDR2 FYNNEI. Trimming removed 4 bases at V and 4 bases at J, with 10 bases between. The CDR3 sequence: CASSVVGGTEAFF. CDR3 bases: TGTGCCAGCAGTGTGGTAGGCGGCACTGAAGCTTTCTTT.

The chain has TRBV7-9 and TRBJ1-1, with a possible D match to TRBD1 (6 bases). CDR1 and CDR2 from the germline V gene are SEHNR and FQNEAQ (reference sequence). V dropped 3 bases and J dropped 1 base, with 9 bases sitting between them. There are 14 residues in the CDR3. The CDR3 loop reads CASSLGTPNTEAFF. The CDR3 nucleotides are TGTGCCAGCAGCTTGGGGACACCGAACACTGAAGCTTTCTTT.

This rearrangement joins TRBV7-2 to TRBJ2-4; the D is unclear. Germline loops: CDR1 SGHTA, CDR2 FQGNSA. The CDR3 runs to 12 residues. V was trimmed by 5 bases and J by 7 bases, leaving 9 bases between them. As DNA, the CDR3 is TGTGCCAGCAGCCTGATAGGGAACATTCAGTACTTC. This codes for CASSLIGNIQYF. Variable domain in full (rest from reference TRBV7-2 and TRBJ2-4): GAGVSQSPSNKVTEKGKDVELRCDPISGHTALYWYRQSLGQGLEFLIYFQGNSAPDKSGLPSDRFSAERTGGSVSTLTIQRTQQEDSAVYLCASSLIGNIQYFGAGTRLSVL.

This chain joins TRBV7-9 and TRBJ1-2; D call uncertain. The germline CDR1 and CDR2 sequences are SEHNR and FQNEAQ (reference sequence). The CDR3 covers 12 residues. The germline V and J ends were trimmed by 5 bases and 2 bases, with 6 bases remaining between them. CDR3 sequence reads: CASSRHNYGYTF. CDR3 sequence (DNA): TGTGCCAGCAGCCGACACAACTATGGCTACACCTTC.

CDR3 amino acids: CASSETSGSWEQYF. CDR3 nucleotides: TGTGCCAGCAGCGAGACTAGCGGGAGTTGGGAGCAGTACTTC. V gene TRBV7-2 combines with J gene TRBJ2-1; 12 nucleotides line up with TRBD2. The better agreement between TRBJ2-7 and the DNA end casts doubt on the J call. Germline CDR1 is SGHTA and CDR2 is FQGNSA. This CDR3 spans 14 amino acids.

The chain combines TRBV9 with TRBJ2-5; 9 positions agree with TRBD2. J was trimmed by 6 bases and V by 0 bases; bases with no gene match: 6. Germline V gives CDR1 SGDLS, CDR2 YYNGEE. The CDR3 sequence is 15 residues long. CDR3: CASSVGIAGAQTQYF. The DNA of the CDR3 is TGTGCCAGCAGCGTAGGGATAGCGGGAGCACAGACCCAGTACTTC.